This entry lists 17 T cell receptor beta chains sequenced from one sample in a study of control samples from healthy donors and cancer patients (dated by TCRdb to 2019 to 2021). Receptor amplification or capture employed the immunoSEQ multiplex PCR assay. Imported from immuneACCESS, the table was reduced by TCRdb to in-frame sequences with V and J called. These copies leave out some clones; in studies compared against another copy, an unresolved V gene accounts for under half, and the cause of the remainder is not known. This sample holds more than 95,000 clones; under 90% were observed only once. Of the sample, about 12% is held by the ten largest clones. Sequenced sample: blood. The receptors come from a woman in her forties or fifties in good health.

This clone was observed a single time. The genes are TRBV7-8 and TRBJ1-1; no clear D gene. Trimming shortened V by 5 bases and J by 3 bases, and 13 bases separated the two germline ends. The CDR3 is 14 amino acids. Per the germline V gene, CDR1 is SGHVS and CDR2 is FQNEAQ. The CDR3 sequence is CASSQNRIDTEAFF. In DNA, the CDR3 is TGTGCCAGCAGCCAAAACCGGATCGACACTGAAGCTTTCTTT.

This chain joins TRBV13 and TRBJ1-1, with 8 bases identical to TRBD1. Germline-derived CDR1 and CDR2 are PRHDT and FYEKMQ (reference sequence). V dropped 3 bases and J dropped 5; count of bases not matched to a gene: 5. The CDR3 has 14 amino acids. In DNA, the CDR3 is TGTGCCAGCAGCTTGGGGCAGGGGGCGACTGAAGCTTTCTTT. The encoded protein is CASSLGQGATEAFF.

Notes on this clone: Other DNA sequences in the sample encode the same CDR3. This chain joins TRBV12-3 or TRBV12-4 and TRBJ1-1; D call uncertain. The CDR3 has 12 amino acids. Between the trimmed V and J ends, which lost 3 bases and 5 bases, there was a span of 7 bases. The chain's CDR3 is CASSFEVTEAFF. The CDR3 region has the DNA TGTGCCAGCAGTTTCGAGGTGACTGAAGCTTTCTTT.

J is TRBJ2-3 and V is TRBV24-1, with D unclear. The germline CDR1 and CDR2 sequences are KGHDR and SFDVKD. With 4 bases removed from V and 0 bases from J, the gap between germline ends came to 16 bases. This CDR3 is built from 17 residues. Written as DNA, the CDR3 is TGTGCCACCAGTGACCTGACCCCCTCGGAAAGCACAGATACGCAGTATTTT. Protein: CATSDLTPSESTDTQYF.

This clone was counted a single time. The rearrangement uses TRBV4-2 and TRBJ1-1; possible D gene TRBD1, 5 bases. V gave up 2 bases and J gave up 0 bases, with 13 bases separating them. Germline CDR1 LGHNA, CDR2 YNFKEQ. This CDR3 is 16 amino acids long. CDR3 coding DNA: TGTGCCAGCAGCCAAAGGGGCGGCGGAATGAACACTGAAGCTTTCTTT. Encoded protein: CASSQRGGGMNTEAFF.

CDR3 loop: CASYDTPYEQYF. CDR3 nucleotide sequence: TGTGCCAGCTACGACACTCCCTACGAGCAGTACTTC. V gene TRBV27 combines with J gene TRBJ2-7; D remains ambiguous. V lost 8 bases and J 2 bases, leaving 10 bases between the germline ends. The CDR3 has 12 amino acids. Germline V CDR1 and CDR2: MNHEY, SMNVEV (reference sequence).

This chain connects TRBV19 to TRBJ2-3; D is unclear. Germline V gene data show CDR1 as LNHDA and CDR2 as SQIVND (reference sequence). The CDR3 is made up of 15 amino acids. The V end was cut by 3 bases, the J end by 1 base, with 11 bases between. As DNA, the CDR3 is TGTGCCAGTAGTATGATGGGTAGTGGCACAGATACGCAGTATTTT. Its translation is CASSMMGSGTDTQYF. The whole variable domain, remainder taken from reference TRBV19 and TRBJ2-3, is DGGITQSPKYLFRKEGQNVTLSCEQNLNHDAMYWYRQDPGQGLRLIYYSQIVNDFQKGDIAEGYSVSREKKESFPLTVTSAQKNPTAFYLCASSMMGSGTDTQYFGPGTRLTVL.

V is TRBV9 and J is TRBJ1-4; no firm D call. Trimming took off 0 bases at V and 8 bases at J, with 8 bases between the two ends. Per the germline V gene, CDR1 is SGDLS and CDR2 is YYNGEE. CDR3 length: 13 amino acids. The CDR3 coding sequence is TGTGCCAGCAGCGTAGATGAGGGAGAAAAACTGTTTTTT. Its translation is CASSVDEGEKLFF.

This chain joins TRBV7-9 and TRBJ2-1; D unresolved. Germline V gene sequence: CDR1 SEHNR, CDR2 FQNEAQ (reference sequence). This CDR3 has 13 residues. Trimming cost V 1 base and J 10 bases, with 11 bases left between them. CDR3 amino acids: CASSLVAPEEQFF. The CDR3 DNA is TGTGCCAGCAGCTTAGTGGCGCCAGAGGAGCAGTTCTTC.

This rearrangement joins TRBV5-4 to TRBJ1-6; perhaps TRBD1 as D (6 bases). CDR3 length: 15 amino acids. V lost 4 bases and J 9 bases, leaving 17 bases between the germline ends. Per the germline V gene, CDR1 is SGHNT and CDR2 is YYREEE (reference sequence). This CDR3 is CASSTQGTGGSPLHF. The CDR3 DNA reads TGTGCCAGCAGCACCCAGGGGACTGGGGGTTCACCCCTCCACTTT.

The chain joins TRBV6-6 to TRBJ1-6, with TRBD1 as a possible D gene (5 bases). CDR3 size: 15 residues. The germline gives CDR1 MNHNY, CDR2 SVGAGI (reference sequence). V lost 2 bases, J lost 5 bases, and 10 bases lay in between. Here the CDR3 DNA reads TGTGCCAGCAGTTACGCCAGGGCCAATAATTCACCCCTCCACTTT. This gives the protein CASSYARANNSPLHF.

V gene TRBV19 combines with J gene TRBJ1-5; TRBD1 is a possible D gene (5 bases). V shed 5 bases and J shed 3 bases, with 14 bases lying between them. The CDR3 is 15 residues long. Germline V gene data show CDR1 as LNHDA and CDR2 as SQIVND (reference sequence). DNA of the CDR3: TGTGCCAGTAGTGAAAGGGGCGGGATCAATCAGCCCCAGCATTTT. Translation: CASSERGGINQPQHF.

The V and J genes are TRBV19 and TRBJ1-3, with D maybe TRBD1 (5 bases). The V and J ends lost 5 bases and 3 bases respectively, with 17 bases between them. Germline lookup yields CDR1 LNHDA and CDR2 SQIVND (reference sequence). The CDR3 contains 16 residues. The CDR3 is CASSALRAGSGNTIYF. In DNA form, the CDR3 reads TGTGCCAGTAGTGCCTTGAGGGCAGGGAGTGGAAACACCATATATTTT.

The chain links TRBV3-1 (or the pseudogene TRBV3-2) to TRBJ2-2; 13 bases line up with TRBD2. The CDR3 loop spans 16 amino acids. V shed 6 bases, J shed 4 bases, and the junction held 5 bases outside the gene matches. Germline-derived CDR1 and CDR2 are LGHDT and YNNKEL (reference sequence). Here the CDR3 DNA reads TGTGCCAGCAGTCTAGGACTAGCGGGAGTCACCGGGGAGCTGTTTTTT. This sequence encodes CASSLGLAGVTGELFF.

The chain joins TRBV5-6 to TRBJ1-1, with D maybe TRBD1 (6 bases). Trimming took off 5 bases at V and 5 bases at J, with 10 bases between the two ends. CDR1 and CDR2 from the germline V gene are SGHDT and YYEEEE. The CDR3 length is 12 residues. Here the CDR3 DNA reads TGTGCCAGCAGGCAGGGGCGTACTGAAGCTTTCTTT. It specifies CASRQGRTEAFF.

The chain carries TRBV28 and TRBJ1-2, with a possible D match to TRBD1 (5 bases). Per the germline V gene, CDR1 is MDHEN and CDR2 is SYDVKM. Trimming took 7 bases from V and 8 from J, leaving 20 bases between them. This CDR3 is 14 amino acids long. Here the CDR3 reads CASNTMGERDGYTF. As DNA, the CDR3 is TGTGCCAGCAACACCATGGGGGAGAGGGACGGCTACACCTTC.

The chain has TRBV5-1 and TRBJ2-2; D may be TRBD2 (5 bases). CDR1 is SGHRS and CDR2 is YFSETQ in the germline V gene. This CDR3 has 15 amino acids. The V and J ends lost 0 bases and 5 bases respectively, with 11 bases between them. The CDR3 bases are TGCGCCAGCAGCTTGGGGGGAGTAATGACCGGGGAGCTGTTTTTT. The encoded protein is CASSLGGVMTGELFF. The full variable domain, in which reference TRBV5-1 and TRBJ2-2 provide the parts outside the CDR3, is KAGVTQTPRYLIKTRGQQVTLSCSPISGHRSVSWYQQTPGQGLQFLFEYFSETQRNKGNFPGRFSGRQFSNSRSEMNVSTLELGDSALYLCASSLGGVMTGELFFGEGSRLTVL.